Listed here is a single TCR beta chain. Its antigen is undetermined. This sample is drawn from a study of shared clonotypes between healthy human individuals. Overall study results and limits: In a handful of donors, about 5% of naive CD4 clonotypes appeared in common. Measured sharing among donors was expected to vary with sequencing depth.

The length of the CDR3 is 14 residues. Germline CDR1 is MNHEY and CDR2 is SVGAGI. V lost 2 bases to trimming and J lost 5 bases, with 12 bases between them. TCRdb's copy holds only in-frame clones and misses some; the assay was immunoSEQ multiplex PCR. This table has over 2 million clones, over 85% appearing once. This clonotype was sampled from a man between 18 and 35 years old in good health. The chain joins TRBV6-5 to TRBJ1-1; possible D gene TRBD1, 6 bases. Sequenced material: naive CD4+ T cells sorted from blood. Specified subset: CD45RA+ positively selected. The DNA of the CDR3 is TGTGCCAGCAGTTACGTGAGGGGGGATACTGAAGCTTTCTTT. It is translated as CASSYVRGDTEAFF.